This T cell receptor beta chain was observed in a study of OX40 agonist ivuxolimab in advanced cancers. Across the study: People in dose escalation had one of these cancers: hepatocellular carcinoma, melanoma, renal cell or head and neck cancer.

Profiled with immunoSEQ multiplex PCR; TCRdb holds only in-frame clones, not every one. The sample has tens of thousands of clones, about 91% seen once. This CDR3 is built from 15 residues. Germline V CDR1 and CDR2: MGHRA, YSYEKL. V shed 8 bases and J shed 1 base, with 16 bases lying between them. Sequenced material: CD4+ or CD8+ T cells sorted from blood, taken in a trial of the OX40 agonist ivuxolimab. This sequence originates from an adult with an advanced solid tumor such as melanoma, head and neck, liver or kidney cancer. The rearrangement uses TRBV4-1 and TRBJ2-3, with D perhaps TRBD2 (6 bases). In DNA, the CDR3 is TGCGCCAGCGGGGCCTTCGAGCGGGGCACAGATACGCAGTATTTT. It codes for CASGAFERGTDTQYF.